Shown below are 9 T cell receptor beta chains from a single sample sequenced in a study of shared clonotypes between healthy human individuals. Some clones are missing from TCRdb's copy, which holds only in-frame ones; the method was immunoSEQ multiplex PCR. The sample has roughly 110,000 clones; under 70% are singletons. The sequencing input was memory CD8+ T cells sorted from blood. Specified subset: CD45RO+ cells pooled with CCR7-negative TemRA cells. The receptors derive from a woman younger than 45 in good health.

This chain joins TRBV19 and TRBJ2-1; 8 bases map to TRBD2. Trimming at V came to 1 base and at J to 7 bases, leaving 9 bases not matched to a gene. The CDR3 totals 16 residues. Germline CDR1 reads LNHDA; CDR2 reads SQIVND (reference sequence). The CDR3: CASSIALAAGRNEQFF. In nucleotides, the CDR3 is TGTGCCAGTAGTATAGCACTAGCGGCCGGGAGGAATGAGCAGTTCTTC.

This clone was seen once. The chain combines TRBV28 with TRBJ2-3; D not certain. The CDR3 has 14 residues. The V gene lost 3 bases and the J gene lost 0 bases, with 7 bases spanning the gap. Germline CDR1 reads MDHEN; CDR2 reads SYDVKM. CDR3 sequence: CASSLGPSTDTQYF. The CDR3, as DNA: TGTGCCAGCAGTTTGGGTCCTAGCACAGATACGCAGTATTTT.

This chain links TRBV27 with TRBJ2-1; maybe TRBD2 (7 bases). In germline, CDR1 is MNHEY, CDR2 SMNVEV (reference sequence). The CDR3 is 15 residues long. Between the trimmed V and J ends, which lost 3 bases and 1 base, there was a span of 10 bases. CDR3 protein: CASSFRGGSYNEQFF. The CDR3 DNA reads TGTGCCAGCAGTTTCAGGGGAGGGTCCTACAATGAGCAGTTCTTC.

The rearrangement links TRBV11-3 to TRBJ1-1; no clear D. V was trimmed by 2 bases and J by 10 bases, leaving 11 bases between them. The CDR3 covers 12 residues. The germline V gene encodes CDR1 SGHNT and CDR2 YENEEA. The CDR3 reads CASSLIPGIAFF. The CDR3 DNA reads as TGTGCCAGCAGCTTAATTCCCGGCATAGCTTTCTTT.

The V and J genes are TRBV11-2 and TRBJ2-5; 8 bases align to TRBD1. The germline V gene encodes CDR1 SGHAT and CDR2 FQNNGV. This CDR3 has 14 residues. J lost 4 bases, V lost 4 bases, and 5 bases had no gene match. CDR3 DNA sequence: TGTGCCAGCAGCTCTCAGGGGACAGGAGAGACCCAGTACTTC. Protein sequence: CASSSQGTGETQYF.

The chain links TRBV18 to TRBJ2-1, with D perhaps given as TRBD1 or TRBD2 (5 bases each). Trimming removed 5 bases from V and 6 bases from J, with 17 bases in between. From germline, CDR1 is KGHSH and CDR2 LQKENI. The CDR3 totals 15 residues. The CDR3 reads CASSSTGMQGNEQFF. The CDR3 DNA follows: TGTGCCAGCTCATCGACGGGGATGCAGGGCAATGAGCAGTTCTTC.

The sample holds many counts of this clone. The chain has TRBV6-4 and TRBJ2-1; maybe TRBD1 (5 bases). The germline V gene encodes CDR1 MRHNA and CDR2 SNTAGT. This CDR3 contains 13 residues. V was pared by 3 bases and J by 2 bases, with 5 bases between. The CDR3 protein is CASSEDTYNEQFF. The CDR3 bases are TGTGCCAGCAGTGAGGACACCTACAATGAGCAGTTCTTC.

CDR3 in amino acids: CASSRALKDTIYF. The CDR3 DNA is TGTGCCAGCAGTCGGGCCCTTAAAGACACCATATATTTT. The chain carries TRBV27 and TRBJ1-3; D is uncertain. This CDR3 comprises 13 residues. The V end was cut by 5 bases, the J end by 8 bases, with 13 bases between. Germline V gives CDR1 MNHEY, CDR2 SMNVEV (reference sequence).

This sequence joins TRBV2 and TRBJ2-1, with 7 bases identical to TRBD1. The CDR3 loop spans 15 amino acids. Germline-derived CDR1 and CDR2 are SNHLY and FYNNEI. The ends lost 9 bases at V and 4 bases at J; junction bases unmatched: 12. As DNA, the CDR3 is TGTGCCAGTGTCGGGGACAGAGCTAAATACAATGAGCAGTTCTTC. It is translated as CASVGDRAKYNEQFF.